This T cell receptor beta chain came from a study of graft-versus-host responses after intestinal transplantation. The assay was immunoSEQ multiplex PCR, and TCRdb's table has in-frame clones only and misses some. This sample has 90,000 to 120,000 clones, with about 90% found just once. A note on this clone: Its antigen is as yet unknown.

The specimen comprised unstimulated CD4+ T cells sorted from spleen or lymph node cells, sampled before intestinal transplant. This receptor was obtained from a human donor who received an intestinal transplant.

CDR3 loop: CASSLAGRTEAFF. DNA of the CDR3: TGTGCCAGCAGCTTGGCAGGGAGGACTGAAGCTTTCTTT. The chain joins TRBV7-9 to TRBJ1-1; D might be TRBD1 (5 bases). The CDR3 is made up of 13 amino acids. Trimming took 3 bases from V and 5 from J, leaving 10 bases between them. Germline V lookup: CDR1 SEHNR, CDR2 FQNEAQ (reference sequence). The variable domain in full, with the rest retrieved from reference TRBV7-9 and TRBJ1-1, is DTGVSQNPRHKITKRGQNVTFRCDPISEHNRLYWYRQTLGQGPEFLTYFQNEAQLEKSRLLSDRFSAERPKGSFSTLEIQRTEQGDSAMYLCASSLAGRTEAFFGQGTRLTVV.